One and the same sample provided the 4 T cell receptor beta chains below, sequenced in a study of CXCR3-negative and CXCR3-positive naive CD8 T cells. In preparing the TRB cDNA libraries, 5' RACE with UMI labels was used. TCRdb reanalyzed the 5' RACE reads and collapses them to one entry per CDR3 protein, without DNA. The repertoire table contains more than 65,000 distinct CDR3 sequences. The sample was naive CXCR3- CD8+ T cells from blood. Subset noted: CD45RO-CCR7+CD27+CD95- naive CD8+ T cells lacking CXCR3 (TNR3-). The receptors shown here come from a human donor in good health. Some clones in this sample may be carry-over from other donors' samples.

The J gene is TRBJ1-5, the V gene TRBV20-1. The CDR3 is made up of 17 amino acids. Germline V gene sequence: CDR1 DFQATT, CDR2 SNEGSKA (reference sequence). The CDR3 here is CSAAGSGALYSNQPQHF.

This chain uses TRBV11-2 with TRBJ2-2; the D call of TRBD2 rests on TCRdb alone, since no DNA is present to check it. The V gene's germline CDR1 is SGHAT and CDR2 FQNNGV. The CDR3 is 18 amino acids. The CDR3 is CASSSGPQSGKNTGELFF. Full variable domain (outside the CDR3, taken from reference TRBV11-2 and TRBJ2-2): EAGVAQSPRYKIIEKRQSVAFWCNPISGHATLYWYQQILGQGPKLLIQFQNNGVVDDSQLPKDRFSAERLKGVDSTLKIQPAKLEDSAVYLCASSSGPQSGKNTGELFFGEGSRLTVL.

CDR3 sequence reads: CASSPQIDRSSYEQYF. This chain uses TRBV7-9 with TRBJ2-7. This CDR3 has 16 residues. Germline V lookup: CDR1 SEHNR, CDR2 FQNEAQ (reference sequence).

This chain joins TRBV7-3 and TRBJ2-2; TCRdb reports TRBD1, a call that lacks DNA to check it against. Germline-derived CDR1 and CDR2 are SGHTA and FQGTGA. This CDR3 contains 14 residues. The CDR3 sequence is CASSPAAGGGELFF.